These 5 T cell receptor beta chains share one sample of origin, sequenced in a study of metastatic and nonmetastatic thyroid tumors. Until they underwent thyroid surgery, no patient had received any treatment. Using MiXCR, TCRdb re-called clones from the PCR reads. The sample carries about 69,000 clones, 13% to 15% recorded once. The sequencing sample was made of blood. The receptors were gathered from a male donor with papillary thyroid cancer or a benign thyroid nodule (not recorded which). Some clones in this sample may be carry-over from other donors' samples.

J is TRBJ2-7 and V is TRBV6-5; D unclear. The V end lost 3 bases, the J end lost 2 bases, and 17 bases lay between the germline ends. Germline CDR1 is MNHEY and CDR2 is SVGAGI. This CDR3 comprises 16 residues. DNA for the CDR3: TGTGCCAGCAGTTATATGTACCCGTTAGTGGCCTACGAGCAGTACTTC. This sequence encodes CASSYMYPLVAYEQYF.

This clone was observed many times. V is TRBV20-1 and J is TRBJ2-3, with D unresolved. Trimming shortened V by 5 bases and J by 6 bases, and 12 bases separated the two germline ends. This CDR3 region has 12 residues. From germline, CDR1 is DFQATT and CDR2 SNEGSKA (reference sequence). The CDR3 here is CSAAGRIDTQYF. The CDR3 DNA sequence: TGCAGTGCTGCAGGCCGCATTGATACGCAGTATTTT.

The V call is TRBV12-3 or TRBV12-4, the J call TRBJ2-5, with D perhaps TRBD1 or TRBD2 (6 bases each). The tail of the sequence fits TRBJ2-4 better, so the J call may be wrong. This CDR3 is 15 amino acids long. The CDR3 protein is CASIPAGLGGGIQYF. In DNA, the CDR3 is TGTGCCAGCATCCCGGCTGGTCTCGGGGGCGGCATTCAGTACTTC.

This clone was detected ten times or more. This rearrangement joins TRBV10-1 to TRBJ2-2; a possible D gene is TRBD1 (6 bases). This CDR3 is 14 amino acids long. Deletions cut 4 bases from V and 4 bases from J, with 10 bases between. The germline gives CDR1 WNHNN, CDR2 SYGVQD (reference sequence). CDR3 nucleotide sequence: TGCGCCAGCAGTGTATCAGGGGTCACCGGGGAGCTGTTTTTT. Its protein product is CASSVSGVTGELFF.

J is TRBJ1-2 and V is TRBV6-4; 8 bases map to TRBD1. CDR1 is MRHNA, CDR2 SNTAGT, per germline. The length of the CDR3 is 17 residues. The V gene end was trimmed by 5 bases and the J gene end by 5 bases; junction bases not matched to a gene: 16. CDR3 bases: TGTGCCAGCAGTCCGACAGGGATCGACAGGGGTTTTTATGGCTACACCTTC. Translating it yields CASSPTGIDRGFYGYTF.